A selection of T cell receptor beta chains follows, all from one sample in a study of CD8 T cells in Susac syndrome. TCRdb re-derived calls from the immunoSEQ multiplex PCR reads in MiXCR, one entry per CDR3 protein. In the table there are 300,000 to 350,000 distinct CDR3 sequences, about 90% of which are singletons. Sample: CD4+ T cells from PBMCs. The receptors here all came from a human donor with multiple sclerosis. CDR3s include the opening cysteine and the closing phenylalanine or tryptophan.

v_gene	CDR3aa
TRBV5-1	CASSSGGTGRSSGYGYTF
TRBV6-5	CASSYGGTANNEQFF
TRBV11-1	CASTRDGGGEQSF
TRBV3-1	CASSTLGNTEAFF
TRBV7-9	CAIQGGSPYEQYF
TRBV7-8	CASSKAGRYNEQFF
TRBV24-1	CATSDSGQGAGDTQYF
TRBV11-2	CASSLGRLAGALRLPIAKNIQYF
TRBV19	CASTPIAQSSYNEQFF
TRBV30	CAWSVDGTYEQYF
TRBV7-2	CASSLTGTGGDTEAFF
TRBV19	CASSPPRGLRNTGELFF
TRBV20-1	CSAREGGRGTTEAFF
TRBV20-1	CSARVPGTTGELFF
TRBV6-5	CASSPRAGEQFF
TRBV19	CASRQGLLLSYEQYF
TRBV27	CASSRQYSGPTEKLFF
TRBV29-1	CSVDRAGVNNEQFF
TRBV7-9	CASSLRRTGELFF
TRBV5-1	CASSLEDSLNEKLFF
TRBV5-6	CASSEHDEQFF
TRBV7-6	CASSSATRTYEQYF
TRBV24-1	CATRDRGHGELFF
TRBV5-1	CAIHILPTSGRASSYNEQFF
TRBV7-2	CASSSNRGTNTEAFF
TRBV20-1	CSAGFRTALGNTIYF
TRBV7-9	CASSLALTGRAEAFF
TRBV12-3/TRBV12-4	CASSLDRAYEQYF
TRBV20-1	CSAPNPGQGGYEQYF
TRBV10-3	CAISKTGDTTDTQYF
TRBV6-6	CASTPRGSYEQYF
TRBV30	CAWTSGGAGETQYF
TRBV20-1	CSAESGTGNTGELFF
TRBV27	CASSLSLSYEQYF
TRBV25-1	CASSGDREHYEQYF
TRBV20-1	CSAEDRVYTGELFF
TRBV20-1	CSVWDRQETQYF
TRBV7-8	CASSLGLRRGGIGDIQYF
TRBV29-1	CSVEEARTDTQYF
TRBV6-2/TRBV6-3	CASSYLEGGETQYF
TRBV7-3	CASSPGGGATEAFF
TRBV3-1	CASTQMPSGNEQFF
TRBV7-3	CASSLIPGGNTGELFF
TRBV6-6	CASSTNAGVSNEQYF
TRBV29-1	CSVEVRTSTDTQYF
TRBV2	CASNTGDEQYF
TRBV4-2	CASSQDGSSGSYEQYF
TRBV29-1	CSVGEDRGDGYTF
TRBV29-1	CSVWETGYEKLFF